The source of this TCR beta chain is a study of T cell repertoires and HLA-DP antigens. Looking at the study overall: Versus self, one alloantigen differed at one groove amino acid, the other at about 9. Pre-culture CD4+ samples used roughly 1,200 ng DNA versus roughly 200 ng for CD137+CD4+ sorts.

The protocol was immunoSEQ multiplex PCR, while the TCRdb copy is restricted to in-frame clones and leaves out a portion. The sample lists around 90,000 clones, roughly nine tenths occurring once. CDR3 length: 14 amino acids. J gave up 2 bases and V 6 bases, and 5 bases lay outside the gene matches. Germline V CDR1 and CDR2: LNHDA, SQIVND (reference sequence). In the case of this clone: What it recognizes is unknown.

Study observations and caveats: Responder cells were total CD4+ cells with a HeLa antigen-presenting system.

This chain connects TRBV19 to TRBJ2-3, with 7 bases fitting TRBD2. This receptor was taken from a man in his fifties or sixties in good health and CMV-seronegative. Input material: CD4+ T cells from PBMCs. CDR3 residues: CASRAGDHTDTQYF. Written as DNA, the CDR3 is TGTGCCAGTAGGGCGGGGGACCACACAGATACGCAGTATTTT.